The 9 T cell receptor beta chains presented below share a single source sample, sequenced in a study of blood T cell repertoires in COVID-19. The repertoire was sequenced with immunoSEQ multiplex PCR; TCRdb's copy has only in-frame clones and lacks some. The sample contains roughly 230,000 clones, around 90% of which appear only once. Sequencing used PBMCs or T cells enriched from blood (not recorded which). The receptors originated from a man aged 25-45 years in a cohort exposed to, infected with or recovered from COVID-19 (not recorded which).

This clone was seen just once. The rearrangement joins TRBV18 to TRBJ2-7; 11 bases match TRBD2. Germline V gives CDR1 KGHSH, CDR2 LQKENI. CDR3 length: 15 residues. Trimming at V came to 6 bases and at J to 5 bases, leaving 9 bases not matched to a gene. The CDR3 DNA is TGTGCCAGCTCTCCCTCCTCGACTAGCGGGAACGAGCAGTACTTC. Amino acid sequence: CASSPSSTSGNEQYF. Based on the CDR3 plus reference TRBV18 and TRBJ2-7, the full variable domain is NAGVMQNPRHLVRRRGQEARLRCSPMKGHSHVYWYRQLPEEGLKFMVYLQKENIIDESGMPKERFSAEFPKEGPSILRIQQVVRGDSAAYFCASSPSSTSGNEQYFGPGTRLTVT.

This clone was recorded once. The chain employs TRBV27 and TRBJ1-2; D possibly corresponds to TRBD1 (6 bases). Germline V gives CDR1 MNHEY, CDR2 SMNVEV (reference sequence). V lost 5 bases and J lost 8, with 24 bases in between. The CDR3 runs to 16 residues. The CDR3 DNA reads TGTGCCAGCAGTACTACAGGGTTGGTGCGGGTTCAAGGCTACACCTTC. Its protein product is CASSTTGLVRVQGYTF.

V is TRBV18 and J is TRBJ2-3, with 8 bases lining up with TRBD1. Germline lookup yields CDR1 KGHSH and CDR2 LQKENI. There are 15 residues in the CDR3. With V trimmed by 4 bases and J by 2 bases, 5 bases remained unmatched. The CDR3 DNA reads TGTGCCAGCTCACTTCGACAGGGGAACACAGATACGCAGTATTTT. It is translated as CASSLRQGNTDTQYF.

This clone is a singleton in its sample. J is TRBJ2-6 and V is TRBV3-1 (or the pseudogene TRBV3-2), with TRBD1 matching 10 bases. The junction had 10 bases not matched to a gene; V was cut back by 4 bases and J by 1 base. CDR3 length: 19 residues. The germline gives CDR1 LGHDT, CDR2 YNNKEL (reference sequence). CDR3 protein: CASSPGLGQGPSGANVLTF. The CDR3 DNA sequence: TGTGCCAGCAGCCCGGGATTGGGACAGGGGCCGTCTGGGGCCAACGTCCTGACTTTC.

V usage is TRBV19 and J usage is TRBJ1-1; TRBD1 agrees at 7 bases. V lost 5 bases to trimming and J lost 4 bases; unmatched junction nucleotides: 4. The CDR3 contains 13 residues. Germline V gene lookup returns CDR1 LNHDA and CDR2 SQIVND (reference sequence). CDR3 residues: CASSRQGGTEAFF. DNA of the CDR3: TGTGCCAGTAGTCGCCAGGGGGGCACTGAAGCTTTCTTT.

V is TRBV5-1 and J is TRBJ1-1, with D tentatively TRBD1 (5 bases). The CDR3 has 13 residues. CDR1 and CDR2 (germline): SGHRS, YFSETQ. The V end lost 2 bases, the J end lost 5 bases, and 10 bases lay between the germline ends. The CDR3 loop is CASSLAGPTEAFF. CDR3 sequence (DNA): TGCGCCAGCAGCTTAGCGGGGCCGACTGAAGCTTTCTTT.

This chain joins TRBV12-3 or TRBV12-4 and TRBJ1-1; the D is unclear. There are 13 residues in the CDR3. Between the trimmed V and J ends, which lost 5 bases and 0 bases, there was a span of 7 bases. The CDR3 is CASSIGVNTEAFF. CDR3 sequence (DNA): TGTGCCAGCAGTATAGGAGTGAACACTGAAGCTTTCTTT.

The chain joins TRBV28 to TRBJ2-7; the match to TRBD2 covers 11 bases. The V gene's germline CDR1 is MDHEN and CDR2 SYDVKM. The CDR3 spans 15 residues. J gave up 3 bases and V 4 bases, and 5 bases lay outside the gene matches. CDR3 in amino acids: CASSSRTSGHYEQYF. For the CDR3, the DNA is TGTGCCAGCAGTTCACGGACTAGCGGGCACTACGAGCAGTACTTC.

This clone was observed a handful of times. This rearrangement joins TRBV7-8 to TRBJ1-5; no clear D gene. The CDR3 loop spans 14 amino acids. V lost 2 bases and J 2 bases, leaving 7 bases between the germline ends. CDR1 SGHVS and CDR2 FQNEAQ come from the germline V gene. The DNA of the CDR3 is TGTGCCAGCAGCTTAAGCCTGGGCAATCAGCCCCAGCATTTT. It is translated as CASSLSLGNQPQHF.